Presented here are 32 T cell receptor beta chains from one specimen sequenced in a study of shared clonotypes between healthy human individuals. Using immunoSEQ multiplex PCR, the repertoire was profiled, and TCRdb retains in-frame clones only, with some absent. The sample shows approximately 2.4 million clones, around 95% of them seen only once. The specimen was naive CD4+ T cells sorted from blood. The subset denotes: CD45RA+ positively selected. The receptors stem from a man between 18 and 29 years old in good health.

This rearrangement joins TRBV4-3 to TRBJ2-1; possible D gene TRBD2, 5 bases. The CDR3 has 16 amino acids. The V and J ends lost 4 bases and 2 bases respectively, with 15 bases between them. CDR1 is LGHNA, CDR2 YSLEER, per germline. The CDR3 nucleotides read TGCGCCAGCAGCCGACTATCAGTGGAGCCCTACAATGAGCAGTTCTTC. As protein: CASSRLSVEPYNEQFF.

Only one count was recorded for this clone. The chain links TRBV27 to TRBJ1-2; D gene uncertain. V lost 2 bases and J 8 bases, leaving 9 bases between the germline ends. Germline V gene lookup returns CDR1 MNHEY and CDR2 SMNVEV (reference sequence). The CDR3 spans 12 residues. CDR3 bases: TGTGCCAGCAGTTTAGGTGGTTGGGGCTACACCTTC. Protein product: CASSLGGWGYTF.

This clone came up once. The chain couples TRBV6-4 to TRBJ2-3; a possible D gene is TRBD1 (5 bases). The length of the CDR3 is 15 residues. Germline V gene sequence: CDR1 MRHNA, CDR2 SNTAGT. V lost 3 bases, J lost 1 base, and 11 bases lay in between. The CDR3 loop reads CASSEQGGGTDTQYF. DNA of the CDR3: TGTGCCAGCAGTGAGCAGGGTGGAGGCACAGATACGCAGTATTTT.

V and J are TRBV10-3 and TRBJ2-3; D may correspond to TRBD1 or TRBD2 (7 bases each). The V gene lost 6 bases and the J gene lost 6 bases, with 22 bases spanning the gap. This CDR3 spans 16 amino acids. Germline CDR1 reads ENHRY; CDR2 reads SYGVKD. The CDR3 nucleotides read TGTGCCATCAGCTTAGCCAATGATCAGGGGGGGGATACGCAGTATTTT. It encodes CAISLANDQGGDTQYF.

The J gene is TRBJ1-2, the V gene TRBV4-3; D might be TRBD1 (6 bases). This CDR3 is built from 16 residues. Germline V gives CDR1 LGHNA, CDR2 YSLEER. Trimming took 2 bases from V and 7 from J, leaving 20 bases between them. CDR3 in amino acids: CASSQTRQARVGGYTF. The CDR3 DNA reads TGCGCCAGCAGCCAAACCCGACAGGCCAGGGTCGGTGGCTACACCTTC.

Points on this clone: One junction end disagrees with the germline gene, perhaps due to a read error. The chain carries TRBV30 and TRBJ1-3; a weak D match, TRBD1 (5 bases). The CDR3 is 15 amino acids. Germline V gene data show CDR1 as GTSNPN and CDR2 as SVGIG (reference sequence). The CDR3 spells CAWSEDTRYGHTTYF. CDR3 DNA: TGTGCCTGGAGTGAGGACACAAGATACGGGCACACCACATATTTT.

The chain is built from TRBV19 and TRBJ1-1; maybe TRBD1 (6 bases). V dropped 7 bases and J dropped 4 bases, with 19 bases sitting between them. The length of the CDR3 is 15 residues. CDR1 LNHDA and CDR2 SQIVND come from the germline V gene (reference sequence). The CDR3 DNA is TGTGCCAGTACCCTTTATCCGGGGGCCGCCACTGAAGCTTTCTTT. It yields the protein CASTLYPGAATEAFF.

V usage is TRBV5-1 and J usage is TRBJ1-3; D is ambiguous. In germline, CDR1 is SGHRS, CDR2 YFSETQ. Trimming pared 4 bases from V and 1 base from J, leaving 6 bases between. CDR3 length: 13 residues. The CDR3 loop is CASSGQSGNTIYF. The CDR3 DNA reads as TGCGCCAGCAGCGGGCAGTCTGGAAACACCATATATTTT.

This chain uses TRBV6-6 with TRBJ1-2; perhaps TRBD1 as D (6 bases). V was pared by 4 bases and J by 4 bases, with 10 bases between. CDR1 is MNHNY, CDR2 SVGAGI, per germline (reference sequence). The CDR3 sequence is 13 residues long. CDR3 bases: TGTGCCAGCAGTTTACAGGGAAGCTATGGCTACACCTTC. It is translated as CASSLQGSYGYTF.

The rearrangement uses TRBV5-4 and TRBJ2-7, with D tentatively TRBD2 (6 bases). CDR1 is SGHNT, CDR2 YYREEE, per germline (reference sequence). This CDR3 comprises 15 residues. Trimming took off 4 bases at V and 3 bases at J, with 17 bases between the two ends. CDR3 residues: CASSHPGDGHYEQYF. For the CDR3, the DNA is TGTGCCAGCAGCCACCCGGGGGACGGTCACTACGAGCAGTACTTC.

This rearrangement joins TRBV9 to TRBJ2-3, with a tentative D call TRBD2 (5 bases). The ends were cut back, 0 bases at V and 5 bases at J, with 19 bases in the middle. Germline lookup yields CDR1 SGDLS and CDR2 YYNGEE. CDR3 length: 17 residues. The CDR3 reads CASSVANFGHGKDTQYF. The DNA for the CDR3 is TGTGCCAGCAGCGTAGCTAATTTTGGCCACGGGAAAGATACGCAGTATTTT.

The chain couples TRBV25-1 to TRBJ1-3; D may be TRBD1 (6 bases). Germline CDR1 reads MGHDK; CDR2 reads SYGVNS. The CDR3 is made up of 14 amino acids. Trimming stripped 3 bases from V and 7 bases from J, with 13 bases between. CDR3 in amino acids: CASSDPQGRNTIYF. The CDR3 DNA reads as TGTGCCAGCAGTGATCCTCAGGGGCGCAACACCATATATTTT.

The gene calls are TRBV30 and TRBJ2-5; TRBD2 is a possible D gene (5 bases). The germline CDR1 and CDR2 sequences are GTSNPN and SVGIG (reference sequence). V dropped 5 bases and J dropped 5 bases, with 15 bases sitting between them. The CDR3 has 13 amino acids. The CDR3 DNA sequence: TGTGCCTGGTCCCGAGGGCTCCGGGAGACCCAGTACTTC. As protein: CAWSRGLRETQYF. The entire variable domain, with the rest obtained from reference TRBV30 and TRBJ2-5, is as follows: SQTIHQWPATLVQPVGSPLSLECTVEGTSNPNLYWYRQAAGRGLQLLFYSVGIGQISSEVPQNLSASRPQDRQFILSSKKLLLSDSGFYLCAWSRGLRETQYFGPGTRLLVL.

The chain couples TRBV30 to TRBJ1-3; TRBD1 aligns across 7 bases. CDR3 size: 16 residues. V gave up 0 bases and J gave up 0 bases; unmatched junction bases: 5. CDR1 is GTSNPN, CDR2 SVGIG, per germline (reference sequence). This chain's CDR3 is CAWSVEGAFSGNTIYF. The CDR3 bases are TGTGCCTGGAGTGTAGAGGGGGCCTTCTCTGGAAACACCATATATTTT.

The chain couples TRBV18 to TRBJ1-6; a weak D match, TRBD1 (5 bases). Looked up from germline, CDR1 is KGHSH and CDR2 is LQKENI. V was cut by 0 bases and J by 4 bases, with 10 bases left in between. CDR3 length: 16 amino acids. This chain's CDR3 is CASSPPRQLYNSPLHF. As DNA, the CDR3 is TGTGCCAGCTCACCACCGCGACAGCTATATAATTCACCCCTCCACTTT.

This clone came up once. V gene TRBV2 combines with J gene TRBJ2-5; either TRBD1 or TRBD2 may supply D (6 bases each). Germline V gene sequence: CDR1 SNHLY, CDR2 FYNNEI. V gave up 6 bases and J gave up 5 bases, with 16 bases separating them. The length of the CDR3 is 14 residues. CDR3 nucleotides: TGTGCCAGCAGCCAACAGGGAGGTCCGGAGACCCAGTACTTC. This encodes CASSQQGGPETQYF.

For the CDR3, the DNA is TGTGCCAGCAGCGAACAGGGTCCCTATAATTCACCCCTCCACTTT. Translated, it gives CASSEQGPYNSPLHF. The chain links TRBV2 to TRBJ1-6, with D possibly matching TRBD1 (6 bases). This CDR3 contains 15 residues. CDR1 and CDR2 (germline): SNHLY, FYNNEI. Trimming took 6 bases from V and 2 from J, leaving 11 bases between them.

The chain combines TRBV7-2 with TRBJ2-5; the D gene is possibly TRBD1 (5 bases). CDR1 is SGHTA and CDR2 is FQGNSA in the germline V gene. V lost 1 base and J 2 bases, leaving 17 bases between the germline ends. This CDR3 comprises 17 residues. Here the CDR3 DNA reads TGTGCCAGCAGCTTAGACCTTGGGGCAGGGCAGCAAGAGACCCAGTACTTC. It codes for CASSLDLGAGQQETQYF.

J is TRBJ2-7 and V is TRBV25-1; TRBD2 agrees at 12 bases. The CDR3 totals 16 residues. The germline V gene encodes CDR1 MGHDK and CDR2 SYGVNS. Germline trimming cut 4 bases from V and 6 bases from J; bases unmatched to any gene: 10. The CDR3 DNA reads as TGTGCCAGCAGTGTAACAGGGGCTAGCGGGAGGGCCGAGCAGTACTTC. As protein: CASSVTGASGRAEQYF.

Turning to this clone: In the same sample, other DNA sequences code for this CDR3. The chain recombines TRBV2 with TRBJ2-2; 8 bases are shared with TRBD2. The CDR3 is made up of 15 amino acids. Trimming took 4 bases from V and 6 from J; bases not matched to a gene: 7. CDR1 is SNHLY, CDR2 FYNNEI, per germline. The CDR3: CASSASGRGAGELFF. In DNA, the CDR3 is TGTGCCAGCAGTGCGAGCGGGAGAGGAGCCGGGGAGCTGTTTTTT.

The chain carries TRBV7-8 and TRBJ2-7, with D possibly being TRBD2 (6 bases). Germline V gives CDR1 SGHVS, CDR2 FQNEAQ. The CDR3 is 15 amino acids. The germline V and J ends were trimmed by 5 bases and 7 bases, with 21 bases remaining between them. The CDR3 sequence is CASSRPGTQGKEQYF. The CDR3 DNA follows: TGTGCCAGCAGCAGGCCCGGGACTCAGGGAAAGGAGCAGTACTTC.

V and J are TRBV9 and TRBJ1-2; 7 bases map to TRBD1. The CDR3 length is 19 residues. V shed 5 bases and J 3 bases; nucleotides not matched to a gene: 22. Per germline, CDR1 SGDLS and CDR2 YYNGEE. CDR3 sequence reads: CASSRLTGVGPWADYGYTF. DNA of the CDR3: TGTGCCAGCAGTCGTCTTACAGGGGTGGGACCTTGGGCGGACTATGGCTACACCTTC. Supplemented by reference TRBV9 and TRBJ1-2, the full variable domain reads DSGVTQTPKHLITATGQRVTLRCSPRSGDLSVYWYQQSLDQGLQFLIQYYNGEERAKGNILERFSAQQFPDLHSELNLSSLELGDSALYFCASSRLTGVGPWADYGYTFGSGTRLTVV.

The chain has TRBV14 and TRBJ1-1; D unresolved. This CDR3 region has 13 residues. V gave up 8 bases and J gave up 10 bases, with 20 bases separating them. Per the germline V gene, CDR1 is SGHDN and CDR2 is FVKESK. CDR3 region: CASSPYMGVRAFF. The CDR3 DNA follows: TGTGCCAGCTCCCCCTACATGGGAGTTCGAGCTTTCTTT. Based on the CDR3 plus reference TRBV14 and TRBJ1-1, the full variable domain is EAGVTQFPSHSVIEKGQTVTLRCDPISGHDNLYWYRRVMGKEIKFLLHFVKESKQDESGMPNNRFLAERTGGTYSTLKVQPAELEDSGVYFCASSPYMGVRAFFGQGTRLTVV.

The chain is built from TRBV6-1 and TRBJ1-4; a weak D match, TRBD1 (6 bases). CDR3 length: 15 amino acids. The germline V gene has CDR1 MNHNS and CDR2 SASEGT. The V and J ends lost 5 bases and 4 bases respectively, with 14 bases between them. The chain's CDR3 is CASSNGQLNNEKLFF. The CDR3 region has the DNA TGTGCCAGCAGTAACGGACAGCTTAATAATGAAAAACTGTTTTTT.

The rearrangement links TRBV9 to TRBJ2-2; maybe TRBD2 (6 bases). Trimming cost V 0 bases and J 3 bases, with 12 bases left between them. Germline loops: CDR1 SGDLS, CDR2 YYNGEE. This CDR3 spans 16 amino acids. The CDR3 nucleotides are TGTGCCAGCAGCGTAGCTCCCGGGAGTTACACCGGGGAGCTGTTTTTT. As protein: CASSVAPGSYTGELFF.

The rearrangement uses TRBV7-6 and TRBJ2-1, with D possibly matching TRBD1 (5 bases). V was clipped by 6 bases and J by 3 bases, with 21 bases between them. Germline V gene lookup returns CDR1 SGHVS and CDR2 FNYEAQ. The CDR3 runs 17 residues. CDR3 residues: CASRSGGEGAGYNEQFF. The CDR3 DNA follows: TGTGCCAGCAGATCGGGCGGCGAAGGGGCAGGCTACAATGAGCAGTTCTTC.

The chain couples TRBV7-2 to TRBJ2-2; 8 positions agree with TRBD1. CDR1 is SGHTA, CDR2 FQGNSA, per germline. Trimming removed 3 bases from V and 1 base from J; junction bases left unmatched: 4. This CDR3 is 16 amino acids long. CDR3: CASSLAGGGNTGELFF. CDR3 sequence (DNA): TGTGCCAGCAGCTTGGCAGGGGGCGGGAACACCGGGGAGCTGTTTTTT. The variable domain in full, with the rest retrieved from reference TRBV7-2 and TRBJ2-2, is GAGVSQSPSNKVTEKGKDVELRCDPISGHTALYWYRQSLGQGLEFLIYFQGNSAPDKSGLPSDRFSAERTGGSVSTLTIQRTQQEDSAVYLCASSLAGGGNTGELFFGEGSRLTVL.

Worth noting for this clone: The same CDR3 arises from other DNA sequences in this sample as well. The chain recombines TRBV5-1 with TRBJ2-3; tentative D call: TRBD2 (7 bases). The V gene's germline CDR1 is SGHRS and CDR2 YFSETQ. This CDR3 is 15 amino acids long. The V gene lost 4 bases and the J gene lost 2 bases, with 14 bases spanning the gap. CDR3 residues: CASSLRGGDTDTQYF. CDR3 in DNA: TGCGCCAGCAGCCTTAGGGGGGGAGACACAGATACGCAGTATTTT.

The J gene is TRBJ2-2, the V gene TRBV30; a weak D match, TRBD2 (6 bases). The germline CDR1 and CDR2 sequences are GTSNPN and SVGIG (reference sequence). The CDR3 has 17 residues. V was trimmed by 1 base and J by 0 bases, leaving 15 bases between them. DNA for the CDR3: TGTGCCTGGAGTGACGGAAGAGCGGGTGCGAACACCGGGGAGCTGTTTTTT. It specifies CAWSDGRAGANTGELFF.

This chain links TRBV9 with TRBJ1-2; TRBD1 might be the D (6 bases). Trimming removed 0 bases from V and 4 bases from J, with 10 bases in between. The CDR3 extends over 14 amino acids. Germline-derived CDR1 and CDR2 are SGDLS and YYNGEE. CDR3 residues: CASSVDGQPYGYTF. The DNA for the CDR3 is TGTGCCAGCAGCGTAGATGGACAGCCCTATGGCTACACCTTC.

Only one count was recorded for this clone. The chain is built from TRBV7-9 and TRBJ2-5, with D uncertain. The CDR3 sequence is 15 residues long. With 4 bases removed from V and 2 bases from J, the gap between germline ends came to 14 bases. Germline V lookup: CDR1 SEHNR, CDR2 FQNEAQ (reference sequence). Written as DNA, the CDR3 is TGTGCCAGCAGCTCTGCTAAGCGATGGCAAGAGACCCAGTACTTC. Translation gives CASSSAKRWQETQYF. The variable domain in full, completed from reference TRBV7-9 and TRBJ2-5, reads DTGVSQNPRHKITKRGQNVTFRCDPISEHNRLYWYRQTLGQGPEFLTYFQNEAQLEKSRLLSDRFSAERPKGSFSTLEIQRTEQGDSAMYLCASSSAKRWQETQYFGPGTRLLVL.

The rearrangement joins TRBV2 to TRBJ2-5; tentative D call: TRBD1 (5 bases). CDR1 is SNHLY and CDR2 is FYNNEI in the germline V gene. The length of the CDR3 is 13 residues. V was clipped by 6 bases and J by 1 base, with 9 bases between them. The CDR3 is CASSGHGQETQYF. Here the CDR3 DNA reads TGTGCCAGCAGCGGACACGGCCAAGAGACCCAGTACTTC.